In its sample, the clone carrying this T cell receptor (beta chain) was seen many times. Its antigen is not known. A single record per CDR3 protein comes from TCRdb applying MiXCR to the 5' RACE reads. The repertoire consists of about 120,000 distinct CDR3 sequences, with more than 7.5% occurring once and the leading ten covering around 25%. These data originate in a study of T cells after yellow fever vaccination. Broader study findings: Although most clonotypes did not, a small share appeared in both CD4 and CD8 compartments.

Trimming at V came to 0 bases and at J to 9 bases, leaving 8 bases not matched to a gene. The CDR3 is 15 amino acids. Germline CDR1 LNHNV, CDR2 YYDKDF (reference sequence). The clonotype comes from a man aged 25 to 40 who received the YFV17D yellow fever vaccine. The sequencing used CD8+ T cells sorted from PBMCs, collected 45 days after the yellow fever booster vaccination. V gene TRBV15 combines with J gene TRBJ2-1; 7 bases match TRBD2. CDR3 coding DNA: TGTGCCACCAGCAGAGATCGGCTAGCGGCGGGTGAGCAGTTCTTC. Residues: CATSRDRLAAGEQFF. Full variable domain (remainder filled in from reference TRBV15 and TRBJ2-1): DAMVIQNPRYQVTQFGKPVTLSCSQTLNHNVMYWYQQKSSQAPKLLFHYYDKDFNNEADTPDNFQSRRPNTSFCFLDIRSPGLGDTAMYLCATSRDRLAAGEQFFGPGTRLTVL.